These 14 T cell receptor beta chains were all obtained from the same sample, sequenced in a study of follicular helper T cells after annual influenza vaccination. Time point here: 2015-2016 season, pre-vaccination. Data came from immunoSEQ multiplex PCR; TCRdb stores just in-frame clones and leaves some out. The sample carries 9,300 or so clones, about 82% recorded once. The specimen was CXCR5+ CD38- circulating T follicular helper cells from blood, collected on the day of influenza vaccination. The subset here: circulating Tfh, non-naive CD4+CXCR5+PD-1+ (ICOS+CD38+ or ICOS-CD38-). The receptors were sampled from an adult who received the influenza vaccine.

The rearrangement uses TRBV12-5 and TRBJ2-3; no clear D. The V gene lost 3 bases and the J gene lost 10 bases, with 11 bases spanning the gap. Germline loops: CDR1 LGHNT, CDR2 FRNRAP. The CDR3 totals 12 residues. CDR3 DNA sequence: TGTGCTAGTGGTTTCCCCGGGTCTCCGCAGTATTTT. This codes for CASGFPGSPQYF.

This chain connects TRBV11-2 to TRBJ2-3; unclear D gene. CDR1 is SGHAT and CDR2 is FQNNGV in the germline V gene. The CDR3 contains 12 residues. The V gene lost 8 bases and the J gene lost 3 bases, with 9 bases spanning the gap. The CDR3 region is CASSSGTDTQYF. The DNA for the CDR3 is TGTGCCAGCTCCTCTGGGACAGATACGCAGTATTTT.

This chain joins TRBV25-1 and TRBJ2-7, with 8 bases that match TRBD1. This CDR3 region has 15 residues. Per germline, CDR1 MGHDK and CDR2 SYGVNS. J gave up 2 bases and V 4 bases, and 7 bases lay outside the gene matches. Written as DNA, the CDR3 is TGTGCCAGCAGTGGACAGGGGTCGTTTCCCTACGAGCAGTACTTC. Its translation: CASSGQGSFPYEQYF.

The DNA of the CDR3 is TGTGCCAGCAGCTCTAGGCTGCGGGGGACCCGCGAGCAGTACTTC. Its protein product is CASSSRLRGTREQYF. This sequence joins TRBV7-8 and TRBJ2-7, with 7 nucleotides matching TRBD2. The ends lost 4 bases at V and 6 bases at J; junction bases unmatched: 12. The germline V gene encodes CDR1 SGHVS and CDR2 FQNEAQ. The CDR3 is 15 residues long.

The gene calls are TRBV7-9 and TRBJ2-5; D might be TRBD1 (6 bases). This CDR3 has 13 amino acids. Trimming removed 5 bases from V and 5 bases from J, with 12 bases in between. Germline CDR1 is SEHNR and CDR2 is FQNEAQ (reference sequence). In DNA, the CDR3 is TGTGCCAGCAGCCCCTCAGGGGCCGAGACCCAGTACTTC. This codes for CASSPSGAETQYF.

V is TRBV2 and J is TRBJ2-5; D is unresolved. The V gene's germline CDR1 is SNHLY and CDR2 FYNNEI. The CDR3 covers 13 residues. Trimming stripped 2 bases from V and 5 bases from J, with 9 bases between. The CDR3 loop is CASSERRTETQYF. CDR3 nucleotides: TGTGCCAGCAGTGAAAGGAGAACGGAGACCCAGTACTTC. Based on the CDR3 plus reference TRBV2 and TRBJ2-5, the full variable domain is EPEVTQTPSHQVTQMGQEVILRCVPISNHLYFYWYRQILGQKVEFLVSFYNNEISEKSEIFDDQFSVERPDGSNFTLKIRSTKLEDSAMYFCASSERRTETQYFGPGTRLLVL.

This rearrangement joins TRBV7-2 to TRBJ1-2; tentatively, D is TRBD1 (6 bases). V lost 1 base, J lost 3 bases, and 9 bases lay in between. Germline V gives CDR1 SGHTA, CDR2 FQGNSA. The CDR3 contains 14 residues. CDR3 bases: TGTGCCAGCAGCTTAGATTCAGGGGACTATGGCTACACCTTC. Translation gives CASSLDSGDYGYTF.

The rearrangement links TRBV19 to TRBJ1-4; D is unresolved. The CDR3 runs to 16 residues. Between the trimmed V and J ends, which lost 7 bases and 0 bases, there was a span of 15 bases. Germline V gene data show CDR1 as LNHDA and CDR2 as SQIVND (reference sequence). The CDR3 spells CASNAGRLSTNEKLFF. Written as DNA, the CDR3 is TGTGCCAGTAACGCAGGCAGACTATCAACTAATGAAAAACTGTTTTTT.

The chain's CDR3 is CASSFRTGKGYTF. CDR3 bases: TGCGCCAGCAGCTTCAGGACAGGGAAGGGCTACACCTTC. V and J are TRBV5-1 and TRBJ1-2, with 8 bases that match TRBD1. Germline V lookup: CDR1 SGHRS, CDR2 YFSETQ. Trimming took 2 bases from V and 8 from J; bases not matched to a gene: 5. The CDR3 loop spans 13 amino acids.

V is TRBV5-6 and J is TRBJ2-3; D gene ambiguous. The germline gives CDR1 SGHDT, CDR2 YYEEEE. The V and J ends lost 1 base and 0 bases respectively, with 21 bases between them. This CDR3 spans 19 amino acids. The CDR3: CASSLPNPDKVSSTDTQYF. The CDR3 DNA reads as TGTGCCAGCAGCTTGCCCAATCCGGATAAGGTTTCGAGCACAGATACGCAGTATTTT.

J is TRBJ2-5 and V is TRBV11-2; 9 bases fit TRBD2. The CDR3 extends over 15 amino acids. The V gene's germline CDR1 is SGHAT and CDR2 FQNNGV. The trim removed 5 bases at V and 1 base at J, leaving 5 bases unmatched. This CDR3 reads CASSAGGRAQETQYF. In DNA form, the CDR3 reads TGTGCCAGCAGCGCCGGCGGGAGGGCCCAAGAGACCCAGTACTTC.

J is TRBJ1-5 and V is TRBV28; weak D call: TRBD1 (5 bases). The CDR3 consists of 14 residues. In germline, CDR1 is MDHEN, CDR2 SYDVKM. Trimming removed 4 bases from V and 9 bases from J, with 16 bases in between. The CDR3 DNA sequence: TGTGCCAGCAGTTGGGACCCACGGGGAGGGCCCCAGCATTTT. Translating it yields CASSWDPRGGPQHF.

The V and J genes are TRBV7-5 and TRBJ1-5; TRBD1 reflects the table's D call only, with no check against the DNA. TRBV7-5 is deemed a pseudogene. CDR3 length: 13 amino acids. The CDR3 nucleotides are TGTGCCCACCGGGGACAGCACAATCAGCCCCAGCATTTT. Its translation is CAHRGQHNQPQHF.

The chain has TRBV7-3 and TRBJ1-1; D uncertain. With 7 bases removed from V and 4 bases from J, the gap between germline ends came to 16 bases. The CDR3 is 14 amino acids. Germline lookup yields CDR1 SGHTA and CDR2 FQGTGA. In DNA form, the CDR3 reads TGTGCCAGCACCCCGGGCACCTCGAGCACTGAAGCTTTCTTT. Protein: CASTPGTSSTEAFF.